This TCR beta chain is drawn from a study of blood T cell repertoires in COVID-19. Assay used: immunoSEQ multiplex PCR; TCRdb lists only in-frame clones, some missing. The data show about 30,000 clones, with more than 75% seen just once and roughly half held by the top ten. Trimming took 8 bases from V and 3 from J; bases not matched to a gene: 2. CDR1 and CDR2 (germline): WNHNN, SYGVQD (reference sequence). This CDR3 comprises 12 residues. The sequence derives from a woman in her sixties or seventies with acute or convalescent COVID-19. This chain uses TRBV10-1 with TRBJ2-5; 8 positions match TRBD1. Sequenced: peripheral blood. CDR3: CASLTGEETQYF. CDR3 DNA: TGCGCCAGCTTGACAGGGGAAGAGACCCAGTACTTC.